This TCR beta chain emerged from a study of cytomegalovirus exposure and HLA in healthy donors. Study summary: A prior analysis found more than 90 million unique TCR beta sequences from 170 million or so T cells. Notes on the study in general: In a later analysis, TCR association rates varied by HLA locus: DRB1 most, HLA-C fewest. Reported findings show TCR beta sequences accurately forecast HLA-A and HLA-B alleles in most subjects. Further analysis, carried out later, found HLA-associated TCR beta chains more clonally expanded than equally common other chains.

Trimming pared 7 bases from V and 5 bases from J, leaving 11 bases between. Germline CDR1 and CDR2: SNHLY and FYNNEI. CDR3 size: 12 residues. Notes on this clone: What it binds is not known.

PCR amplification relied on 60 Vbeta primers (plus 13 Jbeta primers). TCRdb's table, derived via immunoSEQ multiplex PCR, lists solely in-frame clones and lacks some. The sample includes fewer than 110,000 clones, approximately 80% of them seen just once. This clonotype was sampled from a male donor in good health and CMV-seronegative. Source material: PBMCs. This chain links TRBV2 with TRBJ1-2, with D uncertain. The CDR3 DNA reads TGTGCCAGCATCGACACTAGTTATGGCTACACCTTC. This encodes CASIDTSYGYTF.